Below, 23 T cell receptor beta chains from the same sample are listed, as sequenced in a study of blood T cells in healthy people across ages. Using a J-beta primer mix together with a sample-barcoded 5' primer, a second PCR was run for roughly 6 to 12 cycles. One entry per CDR3 protein, called by TCRdb with MiXCR from the 5' RACE reads. The sample records about 800,000 distinct CDR3 sequences, roughly 60% being singletons. What was sequenced was blood. These TCRs come from a man between 25 and 39 years old in good health.

V gene TRBV2 combines with J gene TRBJ2-5, with 7 bases fitting TRBD2. CDR1 is SNHLY and CDR2 is FYNNEI in the germline V gene. This CDR3 region has 18 residues. V shed 2 bases, J shed 3 bases, and the junction held 15 bases outside the gene matches. CDR3 sequence reads: CASSERVWVLADKETQYF. In nucleotides, the CDR3 is TGTGCCAGCAGTGAAAGGGTTTGGGTCCTAGCGGATAAAGAGACCCAGTACTTC.

This clonotype has more than one count but fewer than ten. V gene TRBV7-9 combines with J gene TRBJ2-5; tentative D call: TRBD1 (6 bases). Deletions cut 5 bases from V and 2 bases from J, with 12 bases between. Germline V gene data show CDR1 as SEHNR and CDR2 as FQNEAQ (reference sequence). CDR3 size: 14 residues. The CDR3 spells CASSRRTAQETQYF. The CDR3 DNA reads as TGTGCCAGCAGCCGCCGGACAGCTCAAGAGACCCAGTACTTC.

V is TRBV11-1 and J is TRBJ2-7, with D possibly called TRBD1 or TRBD2 (5 bases each). V lost 5 bases to trimming and J lost 4 bases, with 15 bases between them. Looked up from germline, CDR1 is SGHAT and CDR2 is FQDESV (reference sequence). The CDR3 runs to 14 residues. CDR3 in amino acids: CASSQGRYLYEQYF. CDR3 nucleotides: TGTGCCAGCAGCCAGGGACGGTACCTTTACGAGCAGTACTTC. Together with reference TRBV11-1 and TRBJ2-7, the CDR3 gives the full variable domain: EAEVAQSPRYKITEKSQAVAFWCDPISGHATLYWYRQILGQGPELLVQFQDESVVDDSQLPKDRFSAERLKGVDSTLKIQPAELGDSAMYLCASSQGRYLYEQYFGPGTRLTVT.

The chain recombines TRBV3-1 with TRBJ1-2; no definite D call. Trimming took 2 bases from V and 3 from J, leaving 10 bases between them. The CDR3 is 14 amino acids. The germline V gene encodes CDR1 LGHDT and CDR2 YNNKEL (reference sequence). CDR3 DNA sequence: TGTGCCAGCAGCCAAATGCCAACCGACTATGGCTACACCTTC. Protein sequence: CASSQMPTDYGYTF.

This clonotype has at least ten counts. The J gene is TRBJ1-2, the V gene TRBV15, with D unclear. With 0 bases removed from V and 8 bases from J, the gap between germline ends came to 13 bases. This CDR3 is 14 amino acids long. CDR1 is LNHNV and CDR2 is YYDKDF in the germline V gene (reference sequence). The CDR3 nucleotides read TGTGCCACCAGCAGAGATCAGTGGGCAGGCGGCTACACCTTC. The encoded protein is CATSRDQWAGGYTF.

This clonotype was picked up a small number of times. V usage is TRBV20-1 and J usage is TRBJ2-1; D is ambiguous. This CDR3 region has 11 residues. Germline-derived CDR1 and CDR2 are DFQATT and SNEGSKA (reference sequence). V was cut by 6 bases and J by 7 bases, with 10 bases left in between. For the CDR3, the DNA is TGCAGTGCCCCCGTGGGGAATGAGCAGTTCTTC. Its protein is CSAPVGNEQFF.

This chain joins TRBV28 and TRBJ2-7, with D perhaps assigned TRBD1 or TRBD2 (5 bases each). This CDR3 has 17 residues. The V and J ends lost 5 bases and 0 bases respectively, with 20 bases between them. Germline V lookup: CDR1 MDHEN, CDR2 SYDVKM. CDR3 DNA: TGTGCCAGCAGTGAAGGGGTAGGGCGGGTTGTCTCCTACGAGCAGTACTTC. Protein product: CASSEGVGRVVSYEQYF. The full variable domain, with the rest looked up from reference TRBV28 and TRBJ2-7, is DVKVTQSSRYLVKRTGEKVFLECVQDMDHENMFWYRQDPGLGLRLIYFSYDVKMKEKGDIPEGYSVSREKKERFSLILESASTNQTSMYLCASSEGVGRVVSYEQYFGPGTRLTVT.

This clonotype came up many times. The rearrangement uses TRBV11-2 and TRBJ2-3; TRBD2 matches 7 bases. The junction had 7 bases not matched to a gene; V was cut back by 5 bases and J by 8 bases. In germline, CDR1 is SGHAT, CDR2 FQNNGV. The CDR3 totals 13 residues. The CDR3 sequence: CASSGAGIGTQYF. CDR3 sequence (DNA): TGTGCCAGCAGCGGAGCGGGAATAGGTACGCAGTATTTT.

CDR3 sequence reads: CATSDRHTSGRDNEQFF. CDR3 coding DNA: TGTGCCACCAGTGATCGTCACACTAGCGGGAGAGATAATGAGCAGTTCTTC. The rearrangement joins TRBV24-1 to TRBJ2-1, with 11 bases lining up with TRBD2. Germline V gene lookup returns CDR1 KGHDR and CDR2 SFDVKD. The CDR3 runs to 17 residues. V shed 3 bases and J 7 bases; nucleotides not matched to a gene: 10.

The chain has TRBV28 and TRBJ2-6, with D unclear. V was trimmed by 1 base and J by 0 bases, leaving 4 bases between them. The CDR3 covers 15 residues. CDR1 and CDR2 (germline): MDHEN, SYDVKM. CDR3 DNA: TGTGCCAGCAGTTTATTCACCTCTGGGGCCAACGTCCTGACTTTC. It is translated as CASSLFTSGANVLTF.

The rearrangement links TRBV7-9 to TRBJ2-6; either TRBD1 or TRBD2 may supply D (5 bases each). V was pared by 5 bases and J by 6 bases, with 11 bases between. The length of the CDR3 is 14 residues. Germline values: CDR1 SEHNR, CDR2 FQNEAQ (reference sequence). The DNA of the CDR3 is TGTGCCAGCAGCCGGGACCTAACGGCCAACGTCCTGACTTTC. It codes for CASSRDLTANVLTF.

The rearrangement links TRBV20-1 to TRBJ2-2, with 7 positions matching TRBD2. Germline-derived CDR1 and CDR2 are DFQATT and SNEGSKA (reference sequence). The CDR3 covers 13 residues. V was pared by 5 bases and J by 6 bases, with 6 bases of the junction left unmatched. CDR3 amino acids: CSAAAGVAGELFF. For the CDR3, the DNA is TGCAGTGCTGCGGCGGGGGTGGCCGGGGAGCTGTTTTTT.

The chain combines TRBV9 with TRBJ2-5; 10 bases are shared with TRBD2. CDR1 SGDLS and CDR2 YYNGEE come from the germline V gene. V shed 3 bases, J shed 11 bases, and the junction held 10 bases outside the gene matches. The CDR3 consists of 14 residues. The CDR3 coding sequence is TGTGCCAGCAGCGGGACTAGCGGACACTCCGGACAGTACTTC. Protein sequence: CASSGTSGHSGQYF. The whole variable domain, filled in from reference TRBV9 and TRBJ2-5, reads DSGVTQTPKHLITATGQRVTLRCSPRSGDLSVYWYQQSLDQGLQFLIQYYNGEERAKGNILERFSAQQFPDLHSELNLSSLELGDSALYFCASSGTSGHSGQYFGPGTRLLVL.

The gene calls are TRBV6-6 and TRBJ2-1; TRBD2 aligns across 11 bases. The CDR3 has 15 residues. The germline CDR1 and CDR2 sequences are MNHNY and SVGAGI (reference sequence). V was pared by 6 bases and J by 9 bases, with 10 bases of the junction left unmatched. The CDR3 protein is CASRPTSGRSVEQFF. The CDR3 DNA sequence: TGTGCCAGCAGACCAACTAGCGGGAGAAGTGTTGAGCAGTTCTTC.

This clonotype turned up a few times. One junction end does not reproduce the germline sequence, and a read error may be involved. V is TRBV27 and J is TRBJ2-1; D gene unclear. The CDR3 totals 14 residues. Germline CDR1 MNHEY, CDR2 SMNVEV (reference sequence). The CDR3: CASSLWGFYNEQFF. In DNA, the CDR3 is TGTGCCAGCAGTTTGTGGGGATTCTACAATGAGCAGTTCTTT.

In its sample, this clonotype was seen many times. The chain employs TRBV24-1 and TRBJ2-1; tentative D call: TRBD2 (6 bases). CDR1 and CDR2 from the germline V gene are KGHDR and SFDVKD. Trimming shortened V by 3 bases and J by 10 bases, and 15 bases separated the two germline ends. This CDR3 contains 14 residues. The CDR3 sequence is CATSDSLGGPEQFF. The CDR3 DNA reads TGTGCCACCAGTGATAGTTTGGGGGGACCCGAGCAGTTCTTC.

This clonotype was seen a few times. V is TRBV15 and J is TRBJ1-4; D gene unclear. Per germline, CDR1 LNHNV and CDR2 YYDKDF (reference sequence). The CDR3 has 11 residues. Trimming took off 4 bases at V and 3 bases at J, with 0 bases between the two ends. The DNA for the CDR3 is TGTGCCACCAGCACTAATGAAAAACTGTTTTTT. Residues: CATSTNEKLFF. The whole variable domain, remainder taken from reference TRBV15 and TRBJ1-4, is DAMVIQNPRYQVTQFGKPVTLSCSQTLNHNVMYWYQQKSSQAPKLLFHYYDKDFNNEADTPDNFQSRRPNTSFCFLDIRSPGLGDTAMYLCATSTNEKLFFGSGTQLSVL.

The genes are TRBV20-1 and TRBJ2-5, with 9 bases that match TRBD1. The V gene end was trimmed by 6 bases and the J gene end by 11 bases; junction bases not matched to a gene: 10. This CDR3 spans 12 amino acids. Germline-derived CDR1 and CDR2 are DFQATT and SNEGSKA (reference sequence). The CDR3 nucleotides read TGCAGTGCCCCGACAGGGGGAGGTGAGCAGTACTTC. It translates to CSAPTGGGEQYF.

This clonotype has just a few counts. V gene TRBV29-1 combines with J gene TRBJ2-1, with 7 nucleotides matching TRBD2. The germline V gene has CDR1 SQVTM and CDR2 ANQGSEA. The CDR3 runs to 14 residues. The ends lost 3 bases at V and 2 bases at J; junction bases unmatched: 4. The CDR3 loop reads CSVEGGSAYNEQFF. CDR3 DNA sequence: TGCAGCGTTGAGGGCGGGAGCGCCTACAATGAGCAGTTCTTC.

The rearrangement joins TRBV7-2 to TRBJ2-5, with D possibly matching TRBD2 (7 bases). Trimming removed 2 bases at V and 2 bases at J, with 15 bases between. The CDR3 has 16 residues. Germline V gene lookup returns CDR1 SGHTA and CDR2 FQGNSA. The CDR3: CASSLSGVGGQETQYF. CDR3 in DNA: TGTGCCAGCAGCTTATCAGGGGTGGGGGGGCAAGAGACCCAGTACTTC.

This clonotype was picked up a small number of times. The chain uses TRBV10-3 and TRBJ2-7, with D perhaps matching TRBD2 (5 bases). Germline V lookup: CDR1 ENHRY, CDR2 SYGVKD. The V end lost 3 bases, the J end lost 3 bases, and 6 bases lay between the germline ends. The CDR3 has 12 amino acids. The CDR3 DNA reads as TGTGCCATCAGTGACGGGATCTACGAGCAGTACTTC. Translated, it gives CAISDGIYEQYF.

The chain links TRBV27 to TRBJ2-3, with TRBD2 identical over 8 bases. Germline assignment: CDR1 MNHEY and CDR2 SMNVEV (reference sequence). V lost 6 bases and J lost 2; bases outside the gene matches: 10. The CDR3 is 16 amino acids. The CDR3 is CASRRKAGVLTDTQYF. In DNA form, the CDR3 reads TGTGCCAGCAGGCGAAAAGCGGGAGTACTCACAGATACGCAGTATTTT.

The chain links TRBV20-1 to TRBJ2-7; 7 bases are shared with TRBD2. The V segment lost 5 bases and the J segment 4 bases; nucleotides outside the gene matches: 11. Germline loops: CDR1 DFQATT, CDR2 SNEGSKA (reference sequence). This CDR3 region has 14 residues. The CDR3 bases are TGCAGTGCTTCGGAGGAGGGAGGGCCTTACGAGCAGTACTTC. It yields the protein CSASEEGGPYEQYF.